The 4 T cell receptor beta chains presented below share a single source sample, sequenced in a study of T cell changes during pregnancy in multiple sclerosis. Assay: immunoSEQ multiplex PCR; the TCRdb copy retains only in-frame clones and omits some. The repertoire has approximately 40,000 clones, approximately 96% of them found once; the top ten carry about 0.92%. Sequenced here: peripheral blood, sampled in the second trimester of pregnancy. These receptors were taken from a female donor with multiple sclerosis, enrolled in a pregnancy study.

The chain has TRBV6-1 and TRBJ1-5; D is uncertain. In germline, CDR1 is MNHNS, CDR2 SASEGT. This CDR3 contains 11 residues. The V gene lost 5 bases and the J gene lost 9 bases, with 8 bases spanning the gap. CDR3 loop: CASSSLWPQHF. CDR3 sequence (DNA): TGTGCCAGCAGTTCGTTGTGGCCCCAGCATTTT.

The genes are TRBV2 and TRBJ1-1; D ambiguous. The V gene's germline CDR1 is SNHLY and CDR2 FYNNEI. This CDR3 comprises 14 residues. The V end was cut by 1 base, the J end by 0 bases, with 6 bases between. DNA of the CDR3: TGTGCCAGCAGTGAAGGCAGGATGAACACTGAAGCTTTCTTT. This codes for CASSEGRMNTEAFF.

The CDR3 loop is CASSLGLAGGGSPYNEQFF. DNA for the CDR3: TGCGCCAGCAGCTTGGGACTAGCGGGTGGGGGGAGCCCCTACAATGAGCAGTTCTTC. The chain is built from TRBV5-1 and TRBJ2-1; 10 nucleotides agree with TRBD2. CDR1 SGHRS and CDR2 YFSETQ come from the germline V gene. The CDR3 sequence is 19 residues long. Trimming cost V 0 bases and J 2 bases; bases outside gene matches: 11.

CDR3 nucleotide sequence: TGTGCCAGCAGCTTAGATTTGGTAGCGGGAGGAGATACGCAGTATTTT. As protein: CASSLDLVAGGDTQYF. The J gene is TRBJ2-3, the V gene TRBV11-3; TRBD2 agrees at 10 bases. The germline CDR1 and CDR2 sequences are SGHNT and YENEEA. The CDR3 runs to 16 residues. V gave up 0 bases and J gave up 5 bases; unmatched junction bases: 5.